Included here is one T cell receptor (beta chain) sequence, with context. Its specificity is not known. Germline assignment: CDR1 SGHTA and CDR2 FQGTGA. The CDR3 has 15 residues. Trimming cost V 2 bases and J 7 bases; bases outside gene matches: 8. The entry originates in a study of T-cell memory formation after mild COVID-19. Via MiXCR, TCRdb re-called the 5' RACE reads, giving one row per CDR3 protein. The table shows 300,000 to 400,000 distinct CDR3 sequences, with around 27% occurring only once. The study, taken as a whole, reports: Clones from the second wave (peaking day 37) had unconfirmed SARS-CoV-2 specificity.

This sequence was found in an adult woman who had mild COVID-19 (a few samples of this study predate the infection). Cell type and time point are not known. The chain recombines TRBV7-3 with TRBJ2-1; TRBD1 matches 7 bases. Material for sequencing was PBMCs or a T cell subset sorted from them (not recorded which). The chain's CDR3 is CASSLVGGLRNEQFF. The CDR3 DNA follows: TGTGCCAGCAGCTTAGTAGGGGGCCTAAGGAATGAGCAGTTCTTC.